This passage covers 11 T cell receptor beta chains from one sample sequenced in a study of neurological immune-mediated disorders (dated by TCRdb to between 2018 and 2020). Library method: 5' RACE. Sequencing instrument: Illumina HiSeq 2500. Clones were called with MiXCR by TCRdb after fastp trimmed the public reads at Q25, and only in-frame beta chains were retained. Entries are consolidated by CDR3 protein sequence, retaining the most common genes and DNA. Within this sample are about 46,000 distinct CDR3 sequences, with 4% to 5.5% of them counted one time only. The top ten hold around 5% of the sample. Sequences were obtained from PBMCs. Source of these receptors: a woman aged 55-69 years with multiple sclerosis.

This clonotype was recorded at least ten times. This chain connects TRBV10-3 to TRBJ1-4; D perhaps matches TRBD1 (6 bases). The CDR3 extends over 15 amino acids. The germline V gene encodes CDR1 ENHRY and CDR2 SYGVKD. Between the trimmed V and J ends, which lost 5 bases and 8 bases, there was a span of 18 bases. The CDR3 sequence: CAISPAGASGEKLFF. The DNA of the CDR3 is TGTGCCATCAGTCCTGCGGGGGCATCGGGGGAAAAACTGTTTTTT.

About this clonotype itself: A single base separates this from a much larger clone, so it may be a read error. This sequence joins TRBV29-1 and TRBJ1-4; D unresolved. Germline assignment: CDR1 SQVTM and CDR2 ANQGSEA. CDR3 length: 12 residues. Between the trimmed V and J ends, which lost 4 bases and 7 bases, there was a span of 10 bases. CDR3 loop: CSVVGIGEKLFF. CDR3 DNA: TGCAGCGTTGTGGGGATTGGTGAAAAACTGTTTTTT. Full variable domain (missing parts from reference TRBV29-1 and TRBJ1-4): SAVISQKPSRDICQRGTSLTIQCQVDSQVTMMFWYRQQPGQSLTLIATANQGSEATYESGFVIDKFPISRPNLTFSTLTVSNMSPEDSSIYLCSVVGIGEKLFFGSGTQLSVL.

This clonotype was seen at least ten times. CDR3 in amino acids: CASRSTQENSPLHF. The CDR3 DNA reads as TGTGCCAGCAGATCGACCCAGGAAAATTCACCCCTCCACTTT. The chain recombines TRBV6-5 with TRBJ1-6; D not resolved. The germline gives CDR1 MNHEY, CDR2 SVGAGI. The CDR3 is made up of 14 amino acids. V lost 6 bases and J lost 7, with 13 bases in between.

The chain has TRBV6-5 and TRBJ2-7; 7 positions agree with TRBD1. The CDR3 has 13 residues. Germline CDR1 and CDR2: MNHEY and SVGAGI. After removal of 9 bases from V and 3 bases from J, the junction contained 8 bases not matched to a gene. In nucleotides, the CDR3 is TGTGCCAGTAGACCATCAGGGGGCTACGAGCAGTACTTC. This encodes CASRPSGGYEQYF.

This clonotype was picked up many times. This rearrangement joins TRBV12-3 or TRBV12-4 to TRBJ1-3, with no clear D. Trimming took off 6 bases at V and 0 bases at J, with 9 bases between the two ends. This CDR3 has 14 amino acids. The CDR3 DNA follows: TGTGCCAGCAGCCTTTCCCCCTCTGGAAACACCATATATTTT. It specifies CASSLSPSGNTIYF.

This clonotype was counted at least ten times. This chain connects TRBV5-1 to TRBJ1-1; D is undetermined. The germline V and J ends were trimmed by 3 bases and 3 bases, with 9 bases remaining between them. This CDR3 spans 13 amino acids. Germline V lookup: CDR1 SGHRS, CDR2 YFSETQ. DNA for the CDR3: TGCGCCAGCAGCTGGAAACCGGACACTGAAGCTTTCTTT. This translates into CASSWKPDTEAFF.

This clonotype was seen at least ten times. This chain connects TRBV4-3 to TRBJ1-3; a possible D gene is TRBD1 (6 bases). Germline CDR1 reads LGHNA; CDR2 reads YSLEER. The CDR3 loop spans 16 amino acids. With 1 base removed from V and 2 bases from J, the gap between germline ends came to 12 bases. CDR3 residues: CASSQGPGHTGNTIYF. The DNA of the CDR3 is TGCGCCAGCAGCCAAGGACCGGGACATACTGGAAACACCATATATTTT.

There are a few counts of this clonotype. The chain couples TRBV7-2 to TRBJ2-7; weak D call: TRBD1 (6 bases). The CDR3 loop spans 15 amino acids. The germline CDR1 and CDR2 sequences are SGHTA and FQGNSA. V was clipped by 3 bases and J by 5 bases, with 17 bases between them. The chain's CDR3 is CASSLASSGDDEQYV. CDR3 DNA sequence: TGTGCCAGCAGCTTGGCATCGTCAGGGGATGACGAGCAGTACGTC.

This clonotype appeared many times. The chain is built from TRBV20-1 and TRBJ2-2; D might be TRBD2 (6 bases). The germline V gene encodes CDR1 DFQATT and CDR2 SNEGSKA (reference sequence). Trimming removed 5 bases at V and 7 bases at J, with 14 bases between. The CDR3 totals 13 residues. The CDR3 DNA reads TGCAGTGCTTTAGGGGCGGGGATCGGGGAGCTGTTTTTT. As protein: CSALGAGIGELFF.

In this sample, this clonotype turned up many times. The CDR3 DNA is TGCGCCAGCAGCTCCCTGGTCGGAGATACGCAGTATTTT. Protein product: CASSSLVGDTQYF. The chain is built from TRBV5-1 and TRBJ2-3; D call uncertain. The CDR3 is made up of 13 amino acids. Trimming shortened V by 3 bases and J by 5 bases, and 10 bases separated the two germline ends. Germline V gene sequence: CDR1 SGHRS, CDR2 YFSETQ.

As for this clonotype: The CDR3 end shows no conserved phenylalanine or tryptophan, and so a read error is likely. The chain is built from TRBV25-1 and TRBJ1-6, with D perhaps TRBD1 (6 bases). The CDR3 totals 16 residues. CDR1 and CDR2 from the germline V gene are MGHDK and SYGVNS. V lost 6 bases, J lost 5 bases, and 17 bases lay in between. For the CDR3, the DNA is TGTGCCAGCAGGTCCCGGTCAGGGGTTGATAATTCACCCCTCCACATT. Amino acids: CASRSRSGVDNSPLHI.